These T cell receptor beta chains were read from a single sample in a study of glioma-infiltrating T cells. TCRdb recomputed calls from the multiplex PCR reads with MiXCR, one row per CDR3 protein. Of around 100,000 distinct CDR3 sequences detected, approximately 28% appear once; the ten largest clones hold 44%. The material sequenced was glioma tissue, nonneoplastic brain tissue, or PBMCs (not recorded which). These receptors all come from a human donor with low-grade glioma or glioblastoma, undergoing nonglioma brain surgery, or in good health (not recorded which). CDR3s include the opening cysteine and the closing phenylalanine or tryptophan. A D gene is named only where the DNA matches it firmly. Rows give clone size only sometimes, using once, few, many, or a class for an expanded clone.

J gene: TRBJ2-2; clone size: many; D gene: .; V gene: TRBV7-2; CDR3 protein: CASSRMIANTGELFF; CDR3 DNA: TGTGCCAGCAGCCGAATGATCGCGAACACCGGGGAGCTGTTTTTT
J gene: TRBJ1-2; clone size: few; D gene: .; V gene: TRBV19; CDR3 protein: CATDGYTF; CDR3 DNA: TGTGCCACTGATGGCTACACCTTC
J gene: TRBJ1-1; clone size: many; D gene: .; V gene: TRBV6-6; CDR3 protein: CASSYLSNTEAFF; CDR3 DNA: TGTGCCAGCAGTTACTTATCGAACACTGAAGCTTTCTTT
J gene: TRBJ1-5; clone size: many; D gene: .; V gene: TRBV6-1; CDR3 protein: CASSEDPQPQHF; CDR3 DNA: TGTGCCAGCAGCGAAGACCCCCAGCCCCAGCATTTT
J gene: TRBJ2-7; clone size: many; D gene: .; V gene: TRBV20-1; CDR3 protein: CSASVPLGTYEQYF; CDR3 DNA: TGCAGTGCATCGGTTCCCCTAGGAACCTACGAGCAGTACTTC
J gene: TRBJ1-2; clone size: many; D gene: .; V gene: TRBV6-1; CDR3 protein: CASSLNRDRLEYGYTF; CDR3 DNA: TGTGCCAGCAGTTTGAACAGGGATAGGTTAGAATATGGCTACACCTTC
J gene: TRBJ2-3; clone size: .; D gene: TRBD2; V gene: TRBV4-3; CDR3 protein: CASSRQSGGAKDTQYF; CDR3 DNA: TGCGCCAGCAGCCGACAGAGCGGGGGGGCTAAGGATACGCAGTATTTT
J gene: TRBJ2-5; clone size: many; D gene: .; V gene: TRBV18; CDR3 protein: CASSNSGEETQYF; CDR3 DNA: TGTGCCAGCTCAAATTCAGGGGAAGAGACCCAGTACTTC
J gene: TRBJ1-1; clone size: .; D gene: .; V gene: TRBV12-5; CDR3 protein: CASGLVTTEAFF; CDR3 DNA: TGTGCTAGTGGTTTGGTCACCACTGAAGCTTTCTTT
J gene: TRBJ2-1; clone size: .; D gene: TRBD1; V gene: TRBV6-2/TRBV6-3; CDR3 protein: CASNLLKGAGEQFF; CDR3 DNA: TGTGCCAGCAATCTCCTAAAGGGGGCTGGTGAGCAGTTCTTC
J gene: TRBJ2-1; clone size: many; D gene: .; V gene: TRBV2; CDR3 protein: CASTATTNSEQFF; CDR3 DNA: TGTGCCAGCACCGCGACCACGAATTCCGAGCAGTTCTTC
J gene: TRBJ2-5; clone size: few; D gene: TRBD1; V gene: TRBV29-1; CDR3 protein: CSVAPPGQLQETQYF; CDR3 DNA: TGCAGCGTTGCTCCCCCGGGACAGCTCCAAGAGACCCAGTACTTC
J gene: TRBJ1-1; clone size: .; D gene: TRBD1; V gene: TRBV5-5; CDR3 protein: CASRTGTANTEAFF; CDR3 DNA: TGTGCCAGCAGAACCGGGACAGCGAACACTGAAGCTTTCTTT
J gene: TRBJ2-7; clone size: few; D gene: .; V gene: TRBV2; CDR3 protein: CASRATSSEQYF; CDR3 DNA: TGTGCCAGCAGGGCAACTAGCTCCGAGCAGTACTTC
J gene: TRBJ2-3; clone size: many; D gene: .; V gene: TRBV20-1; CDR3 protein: CSARPVRRDTQYF; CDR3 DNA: TGCAGTGCTAGACCCGTTAGGAGGGATACGCAGTATTTT
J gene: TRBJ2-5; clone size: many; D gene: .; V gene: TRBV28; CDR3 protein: CASSLPGQETQYF; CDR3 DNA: TGTGCCAGCAGTTTACCGGGCCAAGAGACCCAGTACTTC
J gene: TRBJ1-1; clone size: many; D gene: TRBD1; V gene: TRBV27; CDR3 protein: CASSDYTGTGTGAFF; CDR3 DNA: TGTGCCAGCAGTGACTACACCGGGACAGGGACGGGAGCTTTCTTT
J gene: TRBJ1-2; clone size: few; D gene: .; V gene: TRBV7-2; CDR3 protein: CASSLKAVKANYGYTF; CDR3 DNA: TGTGCCAGCAGCTTAAAGGCCGTCAAAGCTAACTATGGCTACACCTTC
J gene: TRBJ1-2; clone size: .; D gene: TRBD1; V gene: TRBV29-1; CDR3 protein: CSVEDVLDRGGGYTF; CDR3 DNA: TGCAGCGTTGAAGACGTACTAGACAGGGGGGGTGGCTACACCTTC
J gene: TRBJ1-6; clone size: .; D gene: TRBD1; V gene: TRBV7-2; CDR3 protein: CASSRNRGQTSSYNPPLHF; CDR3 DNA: TGTGCCAGCAGCCGCAACAGGGGACAAACGAGCTCCTATAATCCACCCCTCCACTTT
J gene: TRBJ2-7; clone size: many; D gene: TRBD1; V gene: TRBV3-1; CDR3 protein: CASSGTGNSYEQYF; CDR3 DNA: TGTGCCAGCAGCGGGACAGGGAACTCCTACGAGCAGTACTTC
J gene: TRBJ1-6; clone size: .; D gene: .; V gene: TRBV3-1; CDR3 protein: CASSQVSSESSSPLHF; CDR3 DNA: TGTGCCAGCAGCCAAGTCTCCTCTGAATCGAGTTCACCCCTCCACTTT
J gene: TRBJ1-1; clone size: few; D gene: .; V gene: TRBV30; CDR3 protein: CAWNGKGPNTEAFF; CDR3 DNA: TGTGCCTGGAACGGAAAGGGGCCGAACACTGAAGCTTTCTTT
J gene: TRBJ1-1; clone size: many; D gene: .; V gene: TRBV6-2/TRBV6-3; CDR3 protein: CASSYISEAFF; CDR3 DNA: TGTGCCAGCAGTTACATTTCTGAAGCTTTCTTT
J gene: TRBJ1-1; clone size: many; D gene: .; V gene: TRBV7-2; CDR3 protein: CASSLDRRHTEAFF; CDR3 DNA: TGTGCCAGCAGCTTAGACAGACGACACACTGAAGCTTTCTTT
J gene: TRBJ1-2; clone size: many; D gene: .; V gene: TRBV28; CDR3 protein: CASMGGPYGYTF; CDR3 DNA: TGTGCCAGCATGGGGGGGCCGTATGGCTACACCTTC
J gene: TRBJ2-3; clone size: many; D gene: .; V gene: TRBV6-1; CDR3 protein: CASNTSPGGTDTQYF; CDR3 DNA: TGTGCCAGCAACACCTCACCCGGGGGCACAGATACGCAGTATTTT
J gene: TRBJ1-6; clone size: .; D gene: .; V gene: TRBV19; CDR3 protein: CASTLGEDSPLHF; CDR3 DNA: TGTGCCAGTACCCTAGGCGAGGATTCACCCCTCCACTTT
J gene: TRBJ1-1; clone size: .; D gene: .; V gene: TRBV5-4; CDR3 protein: CASSLDRMNTEAFF; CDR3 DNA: TGTGCCAGCAGCTTGGACAGGATGAACACTGAAGCTTTCTTT
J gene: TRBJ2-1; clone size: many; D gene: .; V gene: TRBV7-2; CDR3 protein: CASSLGLAGNEQFF; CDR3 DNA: TGTGCCAGCAGCTTAGGTCTAGCAGGGAATGAGCAGTTCTTC
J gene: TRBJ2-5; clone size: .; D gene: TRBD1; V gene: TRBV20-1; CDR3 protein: CSPPKPGGGETQYF; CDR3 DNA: TGCAGTCCCCCAAAGCCAGGGGGCGGGGAGACCCAGTACTTC
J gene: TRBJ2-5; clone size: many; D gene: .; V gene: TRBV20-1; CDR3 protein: CSARSGGGETQYF; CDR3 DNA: TGCAGTGCTAGATCGGGGGGCGGGGAGACCCAGTACTTC
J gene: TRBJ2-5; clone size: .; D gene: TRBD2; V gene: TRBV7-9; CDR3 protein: CASSFLRGVQESQYF; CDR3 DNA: TGTGCCAGCAGCTTTCTCCGGGGGGTACAAGAGAGCCAGTACTTC
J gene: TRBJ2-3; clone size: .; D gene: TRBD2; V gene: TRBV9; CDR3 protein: CASSGTSGADTQYF; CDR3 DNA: TGTGCCAGCAGCGGGACTAGCGGGGCAGATACGCAGTATTTT
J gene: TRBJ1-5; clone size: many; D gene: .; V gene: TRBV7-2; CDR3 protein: CASSLEQLSNQPQHF; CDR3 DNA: TGTGCCAGCAGCTTAGAACAGCTTAGCAATCAGCCCCAGCATTTT
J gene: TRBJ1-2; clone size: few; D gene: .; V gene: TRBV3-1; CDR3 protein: CASSQAVEGYTF; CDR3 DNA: TGTGCCAGCAGCCAAGCGGTGGAGGGCTACACCTTC
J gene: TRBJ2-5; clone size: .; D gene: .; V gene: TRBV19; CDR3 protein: CASRVGASETQYF; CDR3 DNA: TGTGCCAGTAGAGTTGGGGCTTCGGAGACCCAGTACTTC
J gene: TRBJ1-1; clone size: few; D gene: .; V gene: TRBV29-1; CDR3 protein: CSVGGEVNTEAFF; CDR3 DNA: TGCAGCGTTGGGGGGGAAGTGAACACTGAAGCTTTCTTT
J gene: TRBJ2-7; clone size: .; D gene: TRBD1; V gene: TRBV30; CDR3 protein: CAWSTFRDSPYEQYF; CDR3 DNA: TGTGCCTGGAGTACCTTCCGGGACAGCCCCTACGAGCAGTACTTC
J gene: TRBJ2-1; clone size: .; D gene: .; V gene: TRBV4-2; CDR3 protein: CASSRMGADDNEQFF; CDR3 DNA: TGTGCCAGCAGCCGGATGGGGGCGGACGACAATGAGCAGTTCTTC
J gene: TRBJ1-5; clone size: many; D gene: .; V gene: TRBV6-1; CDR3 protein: CASSLTGLRQPQHF; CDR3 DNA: TGTGCCAGCAGTCTGACGGGGTTAAGGCAGCCCCAGCATTTT
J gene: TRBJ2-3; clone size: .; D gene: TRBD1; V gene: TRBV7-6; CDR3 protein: CAGSFTGGGTDTQYF; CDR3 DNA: TGTGCCGGCAGCTTTACAGGGGGTGGCACAGATACGCAGTATTTT
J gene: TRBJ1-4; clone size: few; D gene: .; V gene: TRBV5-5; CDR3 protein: CASSAGLHDLLFF; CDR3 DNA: TGTGCCAGCAGCGCGGGACTCCACGATCTACTGTTTTTT
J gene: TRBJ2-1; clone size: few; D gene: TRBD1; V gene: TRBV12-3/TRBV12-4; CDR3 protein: CASSPTGTGGSEQFF; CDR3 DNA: TGTGCCAGCAGTCCGACCGGGACAGGGGGCAGTGAGCAGTTCTTC
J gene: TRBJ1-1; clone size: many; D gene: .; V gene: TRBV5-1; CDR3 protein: CASSLGVGYGTEAFF; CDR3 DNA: TGCGCCAGCAGCTTGGGAGTAGGTTATGGCACTGAAGCTTTCTTT
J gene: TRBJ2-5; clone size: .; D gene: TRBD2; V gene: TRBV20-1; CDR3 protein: CSARESSGGGNTQYF; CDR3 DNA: TGCAGTGCTAGGGAGTCGAGCGGGGGGGGAAATACCCAGTACTTC
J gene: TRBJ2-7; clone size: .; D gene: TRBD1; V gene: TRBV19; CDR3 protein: CASRTTGTGYYEQYF; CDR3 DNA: TGTGCCAGTAGAACAACCGGGACAGGGTACTACGAGCAGTACTTC
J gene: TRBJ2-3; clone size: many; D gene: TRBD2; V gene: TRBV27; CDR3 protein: CASSFQAAGGLTDTQYF; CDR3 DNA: TGTGCCAGCAGTTTTCAAGCGGCGGGGGGGCTCACAGATACGCAGTATTTT
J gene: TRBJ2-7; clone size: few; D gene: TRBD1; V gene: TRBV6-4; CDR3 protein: CASSEPRGTGSGSYEQYF; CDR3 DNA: TGTGCCAGCAGCGAACCTAGGGGGACAGGGAGTGGATCCTACGAGCAGTACTTC
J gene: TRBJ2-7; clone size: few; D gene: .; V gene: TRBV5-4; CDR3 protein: CASSLARSGVPYEQYF; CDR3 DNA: TGTGCCAGCAGCTTGGCCAGGTCAGGGGTCCCCTACGAGCAGTACTTC
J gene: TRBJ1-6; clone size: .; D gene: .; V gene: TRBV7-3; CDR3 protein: CASSLRLDSPLHF; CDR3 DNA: TGTGCCAGCAGCTTAAGGTTGGATTCACCCCTCCACTTT
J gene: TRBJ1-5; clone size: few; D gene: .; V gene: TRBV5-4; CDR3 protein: CASSFGQHNQPQHF; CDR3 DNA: TGTGCCAGCAGCTTCGGACAGCACAATCAGCCCCAGCATTTT
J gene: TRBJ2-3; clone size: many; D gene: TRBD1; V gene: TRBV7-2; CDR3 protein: CASSFRTGSTDTQYF; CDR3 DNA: TGTGCCAGCAGCTTTCGGACAGGGAGTACAGATACGCAGTATTTT
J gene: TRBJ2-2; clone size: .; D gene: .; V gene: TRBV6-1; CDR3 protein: CARSPGRNTGELFF; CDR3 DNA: TGTGCCAGAAGCCCCGGACGGAACACCGGGGAGCTGTTTTTT
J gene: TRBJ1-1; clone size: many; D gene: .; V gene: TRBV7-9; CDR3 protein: CASSPLRGAVTEAFF; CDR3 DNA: TGTGCCAGCAGCCCCCTGCGAGGCGCGGTAACTGAAGCTTTCTTT
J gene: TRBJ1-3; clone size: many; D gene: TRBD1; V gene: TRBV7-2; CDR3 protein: CASRHDRDANTIYF; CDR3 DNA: TGTGCCAGCAGACACGACAGGGATGCAAACACCATATATTTT
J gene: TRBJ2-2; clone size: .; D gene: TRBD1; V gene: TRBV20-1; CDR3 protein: CSAPRVTGGSTGELFF; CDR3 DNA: TGCAGTGCTCCCAGGGTCACAGGGGGTTCCACCGGGGAGCTGTTTTTT
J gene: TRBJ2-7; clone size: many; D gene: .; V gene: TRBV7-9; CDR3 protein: CASSLLPRAYEQYF; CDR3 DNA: TGTGCCAGCAGCTTACTCCCGAGGGCCTACGAGCAGTACTTC
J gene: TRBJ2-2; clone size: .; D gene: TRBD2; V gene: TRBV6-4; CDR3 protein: CASSGGDTGELFF; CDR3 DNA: TGTGCCAGCAGCGGGGGGGACACCGGGGAGCTGTTTTTT
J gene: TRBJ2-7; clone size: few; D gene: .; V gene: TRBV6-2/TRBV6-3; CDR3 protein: CASPYHQRNYEQYF; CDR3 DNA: TGTGCCAGCCCTTACCACCAGCGGAACTACGAGCAGTACTTC